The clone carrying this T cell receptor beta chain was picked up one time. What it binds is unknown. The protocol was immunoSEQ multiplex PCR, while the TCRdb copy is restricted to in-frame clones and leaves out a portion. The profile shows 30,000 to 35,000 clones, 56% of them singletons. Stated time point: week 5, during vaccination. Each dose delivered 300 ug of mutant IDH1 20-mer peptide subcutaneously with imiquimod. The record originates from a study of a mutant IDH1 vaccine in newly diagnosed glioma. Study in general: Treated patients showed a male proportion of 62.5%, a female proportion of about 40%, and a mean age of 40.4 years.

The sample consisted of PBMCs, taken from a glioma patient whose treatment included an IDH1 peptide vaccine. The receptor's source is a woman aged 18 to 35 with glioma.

The DNA of the CDR3 is TGTGCCAGCACCCGCTTTGGACAGGGGGCCACTGAAGCTTTCTTT. This codes for CASTRFGQGATEAFF. The V and J genes are TRBV5-5 and TRBJ1-1; 11 nucleotides agree with TRBD1. CDR1 SGHKS and CDR2 YYEKEE come from the germline V gene (reference sequence). This CDR3 is built from 15 residues. Germline trimming cut 6 bases from V and 4 bases from J; bases unmatched to any gene: 8.